This T cell receptor beta chain is from a study of blood T cell repertoires in COVID-19. Across the study: In each case, the material was cDNA or gDNA derived from T cells, B-cell-depleted T cells, or PBMCs.

The assay was immunoSEQ multiplex PCR, and TCRdb's table has in-frame clones only and misses some. The sample records 90,000 to 120,000 clones, 80% to 85% being singletons. Sequencing was done on a sample of peripheral blood. The origin of this receptor is a human donor in a cohort sampled during active COVID-19.

In DNA form, the CDR3 reads TGTGCCAGCAGTCTATCGCGAGGAGAAAAACTGTTTTTT. Protein: CASSLSRGEKLFF. The V call is TRBV6-5, the J call TRBJ1-4; D not certain. Germline CDR1 and CDR2: MNHEY and SVGAGI. Deletions cut 5 bases from V and 8 bases from J, with 12 bases between. The CDR3 totals 13 residues.